These T cell receptor beta chains were read from a single sample in a study of blood T cell repertoires in COVID-19. Assay used: immunoSEQ multiplex PCR; TCRdb lists only in-frame clones, some missing. There are 140,000 or so clones in the sample; 80% to 90% occur only once, and 30% to 45% lies in the top ten. The sequenced sample consisted of peripheral blood. Receptor source: a man over 45 who had recovered from COVID-19. CDR3s include the opening cysteine and the closing phenylalanine or tryptophan. Each record gives: CDR3 protein, CDR3 DNA, D gene, clone size, J gene, V gene. A D gene is named only where the DNA matches it firmly. The size entry is marked missing in some rows and otherwise reads once, few, many or a size class.

CDR3 protein: CASSPGRGNPYNEQFF; CDR3 DNA: TGTGCCAGCAGCCCCGGGCGGGGGAATCCCTACAATGAGCAGTTCTTC; D gene: TRBD2; clone size: .; J gene: TRBJ2-1; V gene: TRBV27
CDR3 protein: CASSYPPGVPQFF; CDR3 DNA: TGTGCCAGCAGTTACCCCCCGGGGGTCCCTCAGTTCTTC; D gene: .; clone size: .; J gene: TRBJ2-1; V gene: TRBV6-2/TRBV6-3
CDR3 protein: CASSLVPPGLPNYGYTF; CDR3 DNA: TGTGCCAGCAGTTTAGTCCCGCCGGGACTGCCGAACTATGGCTACACCTTC; D gene: .; clone size: .; J gene: TRBJ1-2; V gene: TRBV27
CDR3 protein: CASPRTGGVQQETQYF; CDR3 DNA: TGTGCCAGCCCGAGGACAGGGGGAGTCCAACAAGAGACCCAGTACTTC; D gene: TRBD1; clone size: .; J gene: TRBJ2-5; V gene: TRBV9
CDR3 protein: CASSLVRGGLSTDTQYF; CDR3 DNA: TGTGCCAGCAGCTTGGTTCGGGGGGGCCTAAGCACAGATACGCAGTATTTT; D gene: TRBD2; clone size: once; J gene: TRBJ2-3; V gene: TRBV5-4
CDR3 protein: CASSRQGGNRMNTEAFF; CDR3 DNA: TGTGCCAGCAGCCGGCAGGGAGGGAATAGGATGAACACTGAAGCTTTCTTT; D gene: .; clone size: .; J gene: TRBJ1-1; V gene: TRBV7-2
CDR3 protein: CASSWRGGRAGNTIYF; CDR3 DNA: TGTGCCAGCAGTTGGAGGGGGGGCCGGGCTGGAAACACCATATATTTT; D gene: .; clone size: .; J gene: TRBJ1-3; V gene: TRBV27
CDR3 protein: CASSLVPNSKGYTF; CDR3 DNA: TGTGCCAGCAGCTTAGTGCCCAACTCTAAAGGCTACACCTTC; D gene: .; clone size: few; J gene: TRBJ1-2; V gene: TRBV7-8
CDR3 protein: CASSPESRITNEQFF; CDR3 DNA: TGTGCCAGCAGCCCGGAGTCTAGGATTACGAATGAGCAGTTCTTC; D gene: .; clone size: .; J gene: TRBJ2-1; V gene: TRBV7-2
CDR3 protein: CASNVDSFYGYTF; CDR3 DNA: TGTGCCAGCAATGTGGACAGCTTCTATGGCTACACCTTC; D gene: .; clone size: .; J gene: TRBJ1-2; V gene: TRBV6-5
CDR3 protein: CASSEGLAQTGQPQHF; CDR3 DNA: TGTGCCAGCAGTGAGGGGCTAGCGCAGACCGGACAGCCCCAGCATTTT; D gene: .; clone size: .; J gene: TRBJ1-5; V gene: TRBV6-1
CDR3 protein: CASSFYRNVMNTEAFF; CDR3 DNA: TGTGCCAGCAGCTTTTACAGAAACGTAATGAACACTGAAGCTTTCTTT; D gene: .; clone size: few; J gene: TRBJ1-1; V gene: TRBV11-2
CDR3 protein: CAIGTGEGNTEAFF; CDR3 DNA: TGTGCCATCGGGACAGGGGAAGGGAACACTGAAGCTTTCTTT; D gene: TRBD1; clone size: .; J gene: TRBJ1-1; V gene: TRBV19
CDR3 protein: CASSQSTGPRETQYF; CDR3 DNA: TGCGCCAGCAGCCAAAGCACAGGGCCGAGAGAGACCCAGTACTTC; D gene: .; clone size: .; J gene: TRBJ2-5; V gene: TRBV5-1
CDR3 protein: CASSQEWTGFGYTF; CDR3 DNA: TGTGCCAGCAGCCAAGAATGGACAGGGTTCGGCTACACCTTC; D gene: TRBD1; clone size: .; J gene: TRBJ1-2; V gene: TRBV3-1/TRBV3-2
CDR3 protein: CASSQTGNTIYF; CDR3 DNA: TGTGCCAGCAGCCAGACAGGAAACACCATATATTTT; D gene: .; clone size: .; J gene: TRBJ1-3; V gene: TRBV7-9
CDR3 protein: CASSYSRTGANTEAFF; CDR3 DNA: TGTGCCAGCAGTTACTCGAGGACAGGGGCGAACACTGAAGCTTTCTTT; D gene: TRBD1; clone size: .; J gene: TRBJ1-1; V gene: TRBV6-5
CDR3 protein: CASSLRTANTEAFF; CDR3 DNA: TGCGCCAGCAGCCTCCGGACAGCGAACACTGAAGCTTTCTTT; D gene: .; clone size: .; J gene: TRBJ1-1; V gene: TRBV4-3
CDR3 protein: CASSQGGGQVKTQYF; CDR3 DNA: TGTGCCAGCAGCCAGGGGGGTGGGCAGGTGAAGACCCAGTACTTC; D gene: .; clone size: .; J gene: TRBJ2-5; V gene: TRBV4-2
CDR3 protein: CSASRANTEAFF; CDR3 DNA: TGCAGCGCCAGCAGGGCGAACACTGAAGCTTTCTTT; D gene: .; clone size: few; J gene: TRBJ1-1; V gene: TRBV29-1
CDR3 protein: CASSLQGDSPLHF; CDR3 DNA: TGTGCCAGCAGTTTACAGGGGGATTCACCCCTCCACTTT; D gene: TRBD1; clone size: .; J gene: TRBJ1-6; V gene: TRBV12-3/TRBV12-4
CDR3 protein: CASSLGPGQLNTEAFF; CDR3 DNA: TGCGCCAGCAGCTTGGGACCGGGACAGTTGAACACTGAAGCTTTCTTT; D gene: TRBD1; clone size: .; J gene: TRBJ1-1; V gene: TRBV5-1
CDR3 protein: CASRSQLAGLSYNEQFF; CDR3 DNA: TGTGCCAGCAGGTCCCAACTAGCGGGGCTATCCTACAATGAGCAGTTCTTC; D gene: TRBD2; clone size: .; J gene: TRBJ2-1; V gene: TRBV5-4
CDR3 protein: CASSQEQGLMNTEAFF; CDR3 DNA: TGCGCCAGCAGCCAAGAGCAGGGGCTAATGAACACTGAAGCTTTCTTT; D gene: .; clone size: .; J gene: TRBJ1-1; V gene: TRBV4-1
CDR3 protein: CASRSGTGVNGYTF; CDR3 DNA: TGTGCCAGCAGATCCGGGACAGGGGTAAATGGCTACACCTTC; D gene: TRBD1; clone size: .; J gene: TRBJ1-2; V gene: TRBV6-5
CDR3 protein: CASSQTPGGELFF; CDR3 DNA: TGCGCCAGCAGCCAAACACCGGGCGGGGAGCTGTTTTTT; D gene: .; clone size: .; J gene: TRBJ2-2; V gene: TRBV4-1
CDR3 protein: CASSQEINYKETQYF; CDR3 DNA: TGCGCCAGCAGCCAGGAGATAAACTATAAAGAGACCCAGTACTTC; D gene: .; clone size: .; J gene: TRBJ2-5; V gene: TRBV4-3
CDR3 protein: CASSIVMGARYEQFF; CDR3 DNA: TGTGCCAGTAGTATAGTGATGGGGGCGCGATATGAGCAGTTCTTC; D gene: .; clone size: .; J gene: TRBJ2-1; V gene: TRBV19
CDR3 protein: CASSQDETGFYEQYF; CDR3 DNA: TGCGCCAGCAGCCAAGATGAGACAGGGTTTTACGAGCAGTACTTC; D gene: TRBD1; clone size: .; J gene: TRBJ2-7; V gene: TRBV4-3
CDR3 protein: CASSSTSSYYGYTF; CDR3 DNA: TGCGCCAGCAGCTCCACATCTTCTTACTATGGCTACACCTTC; D gene: .; clone size: .; J gene: TRBJ1-2; V gene: TRBV5-1
CDR3 protein: CASSPGGVSEQYF; CDR3 DNA: TGCGCCAGCAGCCCCGGGGGGGTCTCCGAGCAGTACTTC; D gene: TRBD2; clone size: .; J gene: TRBJ2-7; V gene: TRBV5-1
CDR3 protein: CASSAGLGETQYF; CDR3 DNA: TGTGCCAGCAGCGCGGGACTAGGGGAGACCCAGTACTTC; D gene: TRBD2; clone size: .; J gene: TRBJ2-5; V gene: TRBV11-2
CDR3 protein: CASSSNRNEQFF; CDR3 DNA: TGTGCCAGCAGTTCCAACAGGAATGAGCAGTTCTTC; D gene: .; clone size: .; J gene: TRBJ2-1; V gene: TRBV6-5
CDR3 protein: CASSLGDRIISYEQYF; CDR3 DNA: TGTGCCAGCAGCTTAGGCGACAGGATAATCTCCTACGAGCAGTACTTC; D gene: .; clone size: .; J gene: TRBJ2-7; V gene: TRBV7-9
CDR3 protein: CASSPGTGRTEAFF; CDR3 DNA: TGTGCCAGCAGCCCGGGGACAGGGCGCACTGAAGCTTTCTTT; D gene: TRBD1; clone size: few; J gene: TRBJ1-1; V gene: TRBV3-1/TRBV3-2
CDR3 protein: CASSPGAGQAVPDTQYF; CDR3 DNA: TGCGCCAGCAGCCCGGGGGCTGGACAGGCGGTCCCAGATACGCAGTATTTT; D gene: .; clone size: .; J gene: TRBJ2-3; V gene: TRBV5-1
CDR3 protein: CASSSTSGGQETQYF; CDR3 DNA: TGTGCCAGCAGTTCGACTAGCGGGGGACAAGAGACCCAGTACTTC; D gene: TRBD2; clone size: .; J gene: TRBJ2-5; V gene: TRBV2
CDR3 protein: CASSATGKGNTIYF; CDR3 DNA: TGCGCCAGCAGCGCGACAGGGAAAGGAAACACCATATATTTT; D gene: TRBD1; clone size: .; J gene: TRBJ1-3; V gene: TRBV5-1
CDR3 protein: CASSLEGDKSTEAFF; CDR3 DNA: TGTGCCAGCAGCTTAGAAGGGGACAAGTCGACTGAAGCTTTCTTT; D gene: .; clone size: .; J gene: TRBJ1-1; V gene: TRBV11-3
CDR3 protein: CASSWGDYGYTF; CDR3 DNA: TGTGCCAGCAGCTGGGGCGACTATGGCTACACCTTC; D gene: .; clone size: .; J gene: TRBJ1-2; V gene: TRBV25-1
CDR3 protein: CASSRVGQGAIEAFF; CDR3 DNA: TGTGCCAGCAGCCGCGTGGGACAGGGGGCGATCGAAGCTTTCTTT; D gene: TRBD1; clone size: once; J gene: TRBJ1-1; V gene: TRBV11-3
CDR3 protein: CASNLAGANTGELFF; CDR3 DNA: TGTGCCAGTAATCTAGCGGGGGCGAACACCGGGGAGCTGTTTTTT; D gene: TRBD2; clone size: .; J gene: TRBJ2-2; V gene: TRBV19
CDR3 protein: CASSQVGGGALIQETQYF; CDR3 DNA: TGCGCCAGCAGCCAAGTCGGCGGGGGGGCCCTAATCCAAGAGACCCAGTACTTC; D gene: TRBD2; clone size: .; J gene: TRBJ2-5; V gene: TRBV4-1
CDR3 protein: CASSTLQGALERETQYF; CDR3 DNA: TGCGCCAGCAGCACGTTACAGGGGGCGCTTGAACGGGAGACCCAGTACTTC; D gene: TRBD1; clone size: once; J gene: TRBJ2-5; V gene: TRBV5-1
CDR3 protein: CASSLANGAGYEQYF; CDR3 DNA: TGTGCCAGCAGCTTGGCCAATGGTGCAGGGTACGAGCAGTACTTC; D gene: .; clone size: .; J gene: TRBJ2-7; V gene: TRBV5-5
CDR3 protein: CAWSQGAYNEQFF; CDR3 DNA: TGTGCCTGGAGCCAGGGGGCCTACAATGAGCAGTTCTTC; D gene: TRBD1; clone size: .; J gene: TRBJ2-1; V gene: TRBV30
CDR3 protein: CASSQVAGYNEQFF; CDR3 DNA: TGCGCCAGCAGCCAGGTCGCCGGCTACAATGAGCAGTTCTTC; D gene: .; clone size: once; J gene: TRBJ2-1; V gene: TRBV4-1
CDR3 protein: CASSRTIEDTFYGYTF; CDR3 DNA: TGTGCCAGCAGCCGAACGATTGAGGACACCTTCTATGGCTACACCTTC; D gene: .; clone size: .; J gene: TRBJ1-2; V gene: TRBV5-6